This TCR beta chain came from a study of blood T cell repertoires in COVID-19. TCRdb keeps only in-frame clones here, not all; method: immunoSEQ multiplex PCR. The sample carries 80,000 to 100,000 clones, around nine tenths recorded once. Trimming cost V 6 bases and J 6 bases, with 12 bases left between them. This CDR3 region has 13 residues. The sample consisted of peripheral blood. This TCR was sampled from a man in his fifties or sixties with COVID-19, enrolled during active disease. This chain connects TRBV12-3 or TRBV12-4 to TRBJ2-1; D is unclear. CDR3 amino acids: CASRLSSGNEQFF. The CDR3 DNA is TGTGCCAGCAGATTGTCTAGTGGCAATGAGCAGTTCTTC.